The 23 T cell receptor beta chains listed next were all sequenced from one sample in a study of blood T cell repertoires in COVID-19. Produced via immunoSEQ multiplex PCR; TCRdb's table is partial and in-frame only. The sample consists of 60,000 to 90,000 clones, less than 85% of them appearing once. Sequencing used peripheral blood. The origin of the receptors is a human donor with acute or convalescent COVID-19. The donor label of this sample is uncertain.

J is TRBJ2-7 and V is TRBV5-1; 9 nucleotides line up with TRBD1. From germline, CDR1 is SGHRS and CDR2 YFSETQ. This CDR3 is 15 amino acids long. The trim removed 7 bases at V and 3 bases at J, leaving 11 bases unmatched. The CDR3 sequence: CASCPDRGFGYEQYV. CDR3 DNA sequence: TGCGCCAGCTGCCCGGACAGGGGTTTTGGCTACGAGCAGTACGTC.

This chain links TRBV2 with TRBJ2-1, with D possibly being TRBD1 (6 bases). The CDR3 extends over 13 amino acids. Trimming pared 6 bases from V and 5 bases from J, leaving 11 bases between. CDR1 is SNHLY, CDR2 FYNNEI, per germline. CDR3 coding DNA: TGTGCCAGCAGACAGGGCAGGAACAATGAGCAGTTCTTC. This sequence encodes CASRQGRNNEQFF.

The CDR3 DNA reads TGTGCCAGCAGCACCCGGACTAGCGGGTACTACGAGCAGTACTTC. Protein sequence: CASSTRTSGYYEQYF. The chain has TRBV21-1 and TRBJ2-7; the listed D gene, TRBD2, was not tested against the DNA. TRBV21-1 is an annotated pseudogene. The length of the CDR3 is 15 residues.

The chain is built from TRBV3-1 (or the pseudogene TRBV3-2) and TRBJ2-7, with 7 bases lining up with TRBD1. The CDR3 is 13 residues long. The ends lost 3 bases at V and 6 bases at J; junction bases unmatched: 5. Germline V CDR1 and CDR2: LGHDT, YNNKEL (reference sequence). The CDR3 DNA reads as TGTGCCAGCAGCCAGGGACAGACCTCCGAGCAGTACGTC. Protein: CASSQGQTSEQYV.

V usage is TRBV20-1 and J usage is TRBJ1-2, with D possibly being TRBD1 (5 bases). The germline CDR1 and CDR2 sequences are DFQATT and SNEGSKA (reference sequence). This CDR3 is 11 amino acids long. V lost 5 bases and J lost 5, with 9 bases in between. CDR3 region: CSARQRYGYTF. CDR3 bases: TGCAGTGCTCGACAGAGATATGGCTACACCTTC.

The chain is built from TRBV5-5 and TRBJ1-2; weak D call: TRBD1 (5 bases). CDR1 SGHKS and CDR2 YYEKEE come from the germline V gene (reference sequence). The CDR3 consists of 13 residues. The ends were cut back, 2 bases at V and 10 bases at J, with 15 bases in the middle. Here the CDR3 DNA reads TGTGCCAGCAGCTTTCGGGGGGGAGACGACTACACCTTC. Its translation is CASSFRGGDDYTF.

A single count supports this clone. The V call is TRBV15, the J call TRBJ2-2; 9 nucleotides agree with TRBD1. The junction had 5 bases not matched to a gene; V was cut back by 0 bases and J by 6 bases. The CDR3 has 16 amino acids. Germline values: CDR1 LNHNV, CDR2 YYDKDF (reference sequence). The CDR3 DNA reads TGTGCCACCAGCAGAGAATGGGGACAGGGCGCCGGGGAGCTGTTTTTT. Translation gives CATSREWGQGAGELFF.

This sequence joins TRBV3-1 (or the pseudogene TRBV3-2) and TRBJ2-5, with D perhaps matching TRBD2 (6 bases). The CDR3 runs 15 residues. CDR1 is LGHDT and CDR2 is YNNKEL in the germline V gene (reference sequence). With 4 bases removed from V and 2 bases from J, the gap between germline ends came to 14 bases. The DNA of the CDR3 is TGTGCCAGCAGCCCCCCTCGGGGGAGACAAGAGACCCAGTACTTC. Its protein product is CASSPPRGRQETQYF.

J is TRBJ2-1 and V is TRBV6-2 or TRBV6-3; the match to TRBD2 covers 12 bases. V lost 5 bases, J lost 4 bases, and 6 bases stayed unmatched. Germline loops: CDR1 MNHEY, CDR2 SVGEGT. This CDR3 spans 16 amino acids. CDR3 DNA: TGTGCCAGCAGTGGGAGACTAGCGGGAGATTACAATGAGCAGTTCTTC. Its protein product is CASSGRLAGDYNEQFF.

This rearrangement joins TRBV7-6 to TRBJ2-1; TRBD2 aligns across 11 bases. The V and J ends lost 5 bases and 6 bases, in that order; junction bases with no gene match: 9. The CDR3 contains 16 residues. The germline CDR1 and CDR2 sequences are SGHVS and FNYEAQ. CDR3 in amino acids: CASSPVAGGPSNEQFF. The DNA of the CDR3 is TGTGCCAGCAGCCCCGTAGCGGGGGGGCCAAGCAATGAGCAGTTCTTC.

The chain recombines TRBV18 with TRBJ2-7; the match to TRBD2 covers 10 bases. Losses at the gene ends were 2 bases for V and 6 bases for J; bases not matched to a gene: 7. The germline V gene encodes CDR1 KGHSH and CDR2 LQKENI. The CDR3 contains 15 residues. CDR3 nucleotides: TGTGCCAGCTCACCAGAAGCGGGAGGGGTGGGCGAGCAGTACTTC. Protein product: CASSPEAGGVGEQYF. Filled out from reference TRBV18 and TRBJ2-7, the complete variable domain reads NAGVMQNPRHLVRRRGQEARLRCSPMKGHSHVYWYRQLPEEGLKFMVYLQKENIIDESGMPKERFSAEFPKEGPSILRIQQVVRGDSAAYFCASSPEAGGVGEQYFGPGTRLTVT.

This chain uses TRBV19 with TRBJ1-6; 7 nucleotides agree with TRBD1. CDR1 is LNHDA, CDR2 SQIVND, per germline (reference sequence). With V trimmed by 1 base and J by 9 bases, 6 bases remained unmatched. This CDR3 spans 15 amino acids. CDR3 residues: CASSIGQGESSPLHF. CDR3 nucleotides: TGTGCCAGTAGTATAGGACAGGGAGAGAGTTCACCCCTCCACTTT. The full variable domain, its missing parts supplied by reference TRBV19 and TRBJ1-6, is DGGITQSPKYLFRKEGQNVTLSCEQNLNHDAMYWYRQDPGQGLRLIYYSQIVNDFQKGDIAEGYSVSREKKESFPLTVTSAQKNPTAFYLCASSIGQGESSPLHFGNGTRLTVT.

J is TRBJ2-7 and V is TRBV7-3; 9 bases match TRBD1. Germline V CDR1 and CDR2: SGHTA, FQGTGA. V shed 5 bases, J shed 2 bases, and the junction held 7 bases outside the gene matches. This CDR3 is built from 15 residues. The CDR3 is CASSPGGTGTYEQYF. Here the CDR3 DNA reads TGTGCCAGCAGCCCTGGGGGGACAGGGACCTACGAGCAGTACTTC.

This clone was seen a few times. The J gene is TRBJ2-2, the V gene TRBV10-2, with 10 bases lining up with TRBD1. Germline V gives CDR1 WSHSY, CDR2 SAAADI. The J segment lost 5 bases and the V segment lost 8 bases, leaving 5 bases of the junction unmatched. The CDR3 is 14 residues long. This CDR3 reads CASRDRGSTGELFF. CDR3 DNA: TGCGCCAGCCGGGACAGGGGTTCTACCGGGGAGCTGTTTTTT.

The genes are TRBV28 and TRBJ1-1; TRBD1 agrees at 9 bases. J lost 5 bases, V lost 6 bases, and 13 bases had no gene match. Germline CDR1 and CDR2: MDHEN and SYDVKM. This CDR3 is 16 amino acids long. Here the CDR3 DNA reads TGTGCCAGCAGGGGGACAGGGAGGCGTTTTGGAACTGAAGCTTTCTTT. As protein: CASRGTGRRFGTEAFF.

The CDR3 DNA sequence: TGTGCCAGCAGCCTTTGGGAGTCCCTTAAAGAGACCCAGTACTTC. It translates to CASSLWESLKETQYF. The rearrangement joins TRBV7-9 to TRBJ2-5, with a tentative D call TRBD2 (5 bases). The V and J ends lost 5 bases and 3 bases respectively, with 16 bases between them. Germline CDR1 and CDR2: SEHNR and FQNEAQ (reference sequence). CDR3 length: 15 amino acids.

The gene calls are TRBV14 and TRBJ2-7, with D tentatively TRBD2 (5 bases). Trimming took 2 bases from V and 6 from J, leaving 17 bases between them. CDR3 size: 15 residues. Per the germline V gene, CDR1 is SGHDN and CDR2 is FVKESK. CDR3 sequence reads: CASSQSTGILSEQYF. CDR3 nucleotides: TGTGCCAGCAGCCAATCCACCGGGATTCTTTCCGAGCAGTACTTC.

This clone was seen a few times. A junction boundary mismatches the germline segment, possibly from a read error. V and J are TRBV2 and TRBJ2-7; a weak D match, TRBD2 (5 bases). Germline CDR1 and CDR2: SNHLY and FYNNEI. The CDR3 totals 12 residues. CDR3 in DNA: TGTGCCAGCAGAGTGGTTAAGGCGGACTGGTTCTTC. Translating gives CASRVVKADWFF.

This sequence joins TRBV28 and TRBJ1-1; TRBD1 is a possible D gene (5 bases). Trimming pared 2 bases from V and 0 bases from J, leaving 7 bases between. CDR3 length: 14 residues. The germline CDR1 and CDR2 sequences are MDHEN and SYDVKM. The chain's CDR3 is CASSLRQLNTEAFF. The CDR3 nucleotides are TGTGCCAGCAGTTTACGACAGTTGAACACTGAAGCTTTCTTT. Variable domain in full (rest from reference TRBV28 and TRBJ1-1): DVKVTQSSRYLVKRTGEKVFLECVQDMDHENMFWYRQDPGLGLRLIYFSYDVKMKEKGDIPEGYSVSREKKERFSLILESASTNQTSMYLCASSLRQLNTEAFFGQGTRLTVV.

The chain couples TRBV10-3 to TRBJ2-7, with TRBD2 identical over 7 bases. V dropped 4 bases and J dropped 5; count of bases not matched to a gene: 14. Per germline, CDR1 ENHRY and CDR2 SYGVKD. The CDR3 is 16 amino acids. The CDR3 reads CAISGKSGTPVDEQYF. The DNA of the CDR3 is TGTGCCATCAGTGGTAAAAGCGGGACCCCGGTGGACGAGCAGTACTTC.

This rearrangement joins TRBV24-1 to TRBJ2-1; maybe TRBD1 (6 bases). Between the trimmed V and J ends, which lost 5 bases and 7 bases, there was a span of 14 bases. The V gene's germline CDR1 is KGHDR and CDR2 SFDVKD. The CDR3 runs 14 residues. The CDR3 nucleotides are TGTGCCACCAGTGTCGCAGGGGCCAGGAATGAGCAGTTCTTC. Encoded protein: CATSVAGARNEQFF.

The chain couples TRBV6-4 to TRBJ2-2; D possibly corresponds to TRBD2 (5 bases). The CDR3 extends over 14 amino acids. Germline V gene data show CDR1 as MRHNA and CDR2 as SNTAGT. Between the trimmed V and J ends, which lost 2 bases and 6 bases, there was a span of 10 bases. The chain's CDR3 is CASSDGIAPGELFF. The CDR3 DNA reads TGTGCCAGCAGTGACGGAATAGCGCCCGGGGAGCTGTTTTTT.

The chain carries TRBV10-3 and TRBJ1-1; 8 bases are shared with TRBD1. Germline-derived CDR1 and CDR2 are ENHRY and SYGVKD. The V segment lost 1 base and the J segment 5 bases; nucleotides outside the gene matches: 6. This CDR3 region has 15 residues. Here the CDR3 DNA reads TGTGCCATCAGTGAGTATCAGGGGGCGCGGACTGAAGCTTTCTTT. It codes for CAISEYQGARTEAFF.